The sequence of this T cell receptor beta chain was determined in a study of cytomegalovirus exposure and HLA in healthy donors. Looked up from germline, CDR1 is SQVTM and CDR2 is ANQGSEA. Trimming removed 4 bases from V and 3 bases from J, with 12 bases in between. The CDR3 runs 14 residues. Sequencing was performed with immunoSEQ multiplex PCR; in TCRdb, only in-frame clones are kept and a portion is missing. The sample lists some 140,000 clones; around 88% were seen once. J is TRBJ2-2 and V is TRBV29-1, with D perhaps matching TRBD1 (6 bases). The source of this sequence is a man in his late teens or twenties in good health and CMV-seropositive. The sample comprised PBMCs. The CDR3 DNA reads as TGCAGCGTTGGGAATAACAGGGACACCGGGGAGCTGTTTTTT. This translates into CSVGNNRDTGELFF.